The 25 T cell receptor beta chains given below trace back to one sample, sequenced in a study of beta chain features in type 1 diabetes. Antigen specificity for these receptors is unknown. Study-level points and caveats: Among all four CD4+ subsets, Type 1 diabetes patients had TCRB CDR3s that were moderately but significantly shorter.

TCRB transcripts that were expressed got sequenced, as all of the isolated RNA had been reverse transcribed. This table comes from immunoSEQ multiplex PCR, and its TCRdb copy is limited to in-frame clones, with some not included. Seen here are about 640,000 clones, 9.5% to 15% observed once, and the top ten hold more than 0.1%. The material sequenced was naive CD4+ T cells from blood. Receptor source: a man younger than 40 with type 1 diabetes.

This clone has just a few counts. V is TRBV9 and J is TRBJ2-6, with unresolved D. The CDR3 is made up of 15 amino acids. V was trimmed by 4 bases and J by 0 bases, leaving 8 bases between them. In germline, CDR1 is SGDLS, CDR2 YYNGEE. The CDR3 nucleotides read TGTGCCAGCAGCCCAGGTGGCTCTGGGGCCAACGTCCTGACTTTC. This gives the protein CASSPGGSGANVLTF.

The rearrangement links TRBV9 to TRBJ2-7; D may be TRBD2 (6 bases). Per germline, CDR1 SGDLS and CDR2 YYNGEE. With 4 bases removed from V and 1 base from J, the gap between germline ends came to 18 bases. CDR3 length: 16 amino acids. The chain's CDR3 is CASSPAGGTASYEQYF. In DNA form, the CDR3 reads TGTGCCAGCAGCCCTGCGGGCGGGACGGCTTCCTACGAGCAGTACTTC. The full variable domain, with the rest looked up from reference TRBV9 and TRBJ2-7, is DSGVTQTPKHLITATGQRVTLRCSPRSGDLSVYWYQQSLDQGLQFLIQYYNGEERAKGNILERFSAQQFPDLHSELNLSSLELGDSALYFCASSPAGGTASYEQYFGPGTRLTVT.

Notes on this clone: The sample has other DNA sequences that encode this CDR3 too. The rearrangement links TRBV7-2 to TRBJ2-5; 8 bases are a match to TRBD1. The CDR3 extends over 13 amino acids. Germline assignment: CDR1 SGHTA and CDR2 FQGNSA. The V segment lost 1 base and the J segment 5 bases; nucleotides outside the gene matches: 0. The CDR3 spells CASSLGQGETQYF. The DNA of the CDR3 is TGTGCCAGCAGCTTAGGACAGGGGGAGACCCAGTACTTC. The full variable domain, in which reference TRBV7-2 and TRBJ2-5 provide the parts outside the CDR3, is GAGVSQSPSNKVTEKGKDVELRCDPISGHTALYWYRQSLGQGLEFLIYFQGNSAPDKSGLPSDRFSAERTGGSVSTLTIQRTQQEDSAVYLCASSLGQGETQYFGPGTRLLVL.

This rearrangement joins TRBV9 to TRBJ2-5, with D possibly matching TRBD1 (6 bases). CDR1 and CDR2 from the germline V gene are SGDLS and YYNGEE. Deletions cut 4 bases from V and 3 bases from J, with 13 bases between. CDR3 length: 14 residues. The CDR3 region is CASSPGQLKETQYF. The DNA for the CDR3 is TGTGCCAGCAGCCCCGGACAGTTAAAAGAGACCCAGTACTTC. Using reference TRBV9 and TRBJ2-5 for the parts outside the CDR3, the full variable domain is DSGVTQTPKHLITATGQRVTLRCSPRSGDLSVYWYQQSLDQGLQFLIQYYNGEERAKGNILERFSAQQFPDLHSELNLSSLELGDSALYFCASSPGQLKETQYFGPGTRLLVL.

This chain links TRBV13 with TRBJ2-5; unclear D gene. The CDR3 runs to 12 residues. Germline V gene data show CDR1 as PRHDT and CDR2 as FYEKMQ (reference sequence). V lost 5 bases to trimming and J lost 3 bases, with 7 bases between them. CDR3: CASSRRKETQYF. The CDR3 bases are TGTGCCAGCAGCAGACGTAAAGAGACCCAGTACTTC.

The genes are TRBV29-1 and TRBJ2-3; D possibly corresponds to TRBD2 (6 bases). Trimming cost V 5 bases and J 2 bases, with 17 bases left between them. The germline V gene has CDR1 SQVTM and CDR2 ANQGSEA. This CDR3 has 15 residues. CDR3: CSVRVWRGNTDTQYF. CDR3 in DNA: TGCAGCGTTCGTGTGTGGAGGGGCAACACAGATACGCAGTATTTT.

The genes are TRBV6-1 and TRBJ2-3; D is ambiguous. Germline-derived CDR1 and CDR2 are MNHNS and SASEGT. V shed 6 bases and J shed 2 bases, with 12 bases lying between them. CDR3 length: 14 residues. For the CDR3, the DNA is TGTGCCAGCAGCTCAGCCGACAACACAGATACGCAGTATTTT. This sequence encodes CASSSADNTDTQYF.

This clone was seen a handful of times. The J gene is TRBJ2-2, the V gene TRBV5-1, with 9 bases matching TRBD1. Per the germline V gene, CDR1 is SGHRS and CDR2 is YFSETQ. The CDR3 has 15 amino acids. Trimming cost V 2 bases and J 4 bases; bases outside gene matches: 3. In DNA form, the CDR3 reads TGCGCCAGCAGCTTTGGGACAGGGTCCACCGGGGAGCTGTTTTTT. It translates to CASSFGTGSTGELFF.

This clone appeared a few times. The rearrangement links TRBV27 to TRBJ2-3; a weak D match, TRBD2 (6 bases). The V and J ends lost 6 bases and 0 bases respectively, with 10 bases between them. Germline V lookup: CDR1 MNHEY, CDR2 SMNVEV (reference sequence). The CDR3 is 14 residues long. CDR3 coding DNA: TGTGCCAGCAGCGGGAGCACTAGCACAGATACGCAGTATTTT. Translating it yields CASSGSTSTDTQYF.

This chain connects TRBV2 to TRBJ1-2, with a possible D match to TRBD1 (6 bases). The germline V and J ends were trimmed by 6 bases and 8 bases, with 10 bases remaining between them. The CDR3 runs to 11 residues. CDR1 and CDR2 from the germline V gene are SNHLY and FYNNEI. CDR3 sequence reads: CASSPRGGYTF. DNA of the CDR3: TGTGCCAGCAGCCCCAGGGGAGGCTACACCTTC.

The chain employs TRBV7-7 and TRBJ2-3; TRBD2 matches 8 bases. The germline V gene has CDR1 SSHAT and CDR2 FNYEAQ (reference sequence). The CDR3 totals 15 residues. The V gene end was trimmed by 1 base and the J gene end by 4 bases; junction bases not matched to a gene: 4. The CDR3 reads CASSLGGGPSDTQYF. The CDR3 DNA follows: TGTGCCAGCAGCTTAGGCGGGGGGCCCTCAGATACGCAGTATTTT.

The chain carries TRBV6-6 and TRBJ2-4; D perhaps matches TRBD1 (6 bases). From germline, CDR1 is MNHNY and CDR2 SVGAGI (reference sequence). The V end lost 0 bases, the J end lost 9 bases, and 12 bases lay between the germline ends. The CDR3 has 14 amino acids. The CDR3 region is CASSYSQGQGIQYF. The CDR3 DNA reads TGTGCCAGCAGTTACTCACAGGGCCAGGGCATTCAGTACTTC.

A note on this clone: The sample holds other DNA sequences that translate to the same CDR3. V and J are TRBV27 and TRBJ1-1; 10 nucleotides line up with TRBD1. The germline gives CDR1 MNHEY, CDR2 SMNVEV (reference sequence). The CDR3 totals 14 residues. V lost 5 bases, J lost 5 bases, and 5 bases stayed unmatched. CDR3 protein: CASSRGQGRTEAFF. The CDR3 DNA reads TGTGCCAGCAGTAGGGGACAGGGGAGGACTGAAGCTTTCTTT.

The table lists this clone with a few counts. This chain joins TRBV11-2 and TRBJ2-5; weak D call: TRBD1 (6 bases). The CDR3 loop spans 14 amino acids. The V gene lost 1 base and the J gene lost 4 bases, with 10 bases spanning the gap. Looked up from germline, CDR1 is SGHAT and CDR2 is FQNNGV. For the CDR3, the DNA is TGTGCCAGCAGCTTAGCAGGGGCGGGAGAGACCCAGTACTTC. Translated: CASSLAGAGETQYF.

This rearrangement joins TRBV9 to TRBJ1-3, with 7 bases fitting TRBD1. The V gene's germline CDR1 is SGDLS and CDR2 YYNGEE. Trimming at V came to 5 bases and at J to 3 bases, leaving 11 bases not matched to a gene. This CDR3 region has 16 residues. In DNA, the CDR3 is TGTGCCAGCAGTGAGTCCGGGACAGCCTTTGGAAACACCATATATTTT. Translated: CASSESGTAFGNTIYF.

This clone appeared a few times. The chain combines TRBV18 with TRBJ2-5; D is unclear. Looked up from germline, CDR1 is KGHSH and CDR2 is LQKENI. The CDR3 runs 12 residues. Trimming pared 2 bases from V and 3 bases from J, leaving 4 bases between. The CDR3 nucleotides are TGTGCCAGCTCACCAACCAAAGAGACCCAGTACTTC. Protein sequence: CASSPTKETQYF.

The table lists this clone with a few counts. This chain uses TRBV14 with TRBJ1-1, with D hard to call. The CDR3 has 15 residues. The germline gives CDR1 SGHDN, CDR2 FVKESK. Trimming cost V 1 base and J 10 bases, with 19 bases left between them. The CDR3 sequence is CASSQGAWEGRIAFF. The CDR3 region has the DNA TGTGCCAGCAGCCAAGGAGCATGGGAAGGCCGCATAGCTTTCTTT.

This clone occurred a few times. The V call is TRBV4-3, the J call TRBJ1-2; D gene uncertain. Germline CDR1 is LGHNA and CDR2 is YSLEER. CDR3 length: 14 amino acids. V was shortened by 1 base and J by 3 bases, with 9 bases between the two germline ends. CDR3 DNA sequence: TGCGCCAGCAGCCAAGTGAGTGGAGACTATGGCTACACCTTC. Residues: CASSQVSGDYGYTF.

The chain joins TRBV13 to TRBJ2-7; D is uncertain. Germline assignment: CDR1 PRHDT and CDR2 FYEKMQ (reference sequence). Trimming removed 5 bases from V and 0 bases from J, with 11 bases in between. The CDR3 runs to 14 residues. The CDR3 region has the DNA TGTGCCAGCAGCCGTACTAAGGCCTCCTACGAGCAGTACTTC. Protein product: CASSRTKASYEQYF. Variable domain in full (rest from reference TRBV13 and TRBJ2-7): AAGVIQSPRHLIKEKRETATLKCYPIPRHDTVYWYQQGPGQDPQFLISFYEKMQSDKGSIPDRFSAQQFSDYHSELNMSSLELGDSALYFCASSRTKASYEQYFGPGTRLTVT.

The table lists this clone with a few counts. V and J are TRBV11-2 and TRBJ2-5, with D unresolved. Germline loops: CDR1 SGHAT, CDR2 FQNNGV. V lost 0 bases, J lost 5 bases, and 10 bases lay in between. The CDR3 sequence is 14 residues long. The CDR3 here is CASSLEADGETQYF. In nucleotides, the CDR3 is TGTGCCAGCAGCTTAGAGGCAGACGGGGAGACCCAGTACTTC.

This clone was seen only a few times. This rearrangement joins TRBV9 to TRBJ2-1; D possibly corresponds to TRBD1 (7 bases). CDR1 is SGDLS, CDR2 YYNGEE, per germline. V was trimmed by 4 bases and J by 6 bases, leaving 17 bases between them. The CDR3 has 15 residues. The CDR3 spells CASSPSRGVSNEQFF. The CDR3, as DNA: TGTGCCAGCAGCCCCAGCAGGGGGGTGAGCAATGAGCAGTTCTTC.

This clone was detected only a few times. The CDR3 sequence is CASSQSGLLGQYF. CDR3 nucleotides: TGCGCCAGCAGCCAGTCCGGACTGCTCGGGCAGTACTTC. This chain uses TRBV4-3 with TRBJ2-7; weak D call: TRBD2 (5 bases). In germline, CDR1 is LGHNA, CDR2 YSLEER. V was cut by 3 bases and J by 9 bases, with 15 bases left in between. CDR3 size: 13 residues.

The V gene is TRBV10-1, the J gene TRBJ2-3; TRBD2 matches 7 bases. After removal of 5 bases from V and 1 base from J, the junction contained 6 bases not matched to a gene. Germline V gene lookup returns CDR1 WNHNN and CDR2 SYGVQD (reference sequence). The CDR3 contains 15 residues. The CDR3 coding sequence is TGCGCCAGCAGTACCGGGGGGACGGGCACAGATACGCAGTATTTT. Translated: CASSTGGTGTDTQYF.

This clone has more than one count but fewer than ten. The rearrangement joins TRBV9 to TRBJ2-7, with 9 positions matching TRBD2. Germline loops: CDR1 SGDLS, CDR2 YYNGEE. CDR3 size: 16 residues. V shed 0 bases, J shed 2 bases, and the junction held 6 bases outside the gene matches. The CDR3 here is CASSVGISGGTYEQYF. CDR3 DNA: TGTGCCAGCAGCGTAGGTATAAGCGGGGGGACCTACGAGCAGTACTTC.

This chain links TRBV18 with TRBJ1-2; TRBD1 might be the D (5 bases). Germline V gene lookup returns CDR1 KGHSH and CDR2 LQKENI. This CDR3 spans 14 amino acids. The V and J ends lost 4 bases and 6 bases respectively, with 15 bases between them. The chain's CDR3 is CASSRRTGSDGYTF. The CDR3 DNA follows: TGTGCCAGCTCACGACGTACAGGTTCTGATGGCTACACCTTC. The whole variable domain, filled in from reference TRBV18 and TRBJ1-2, reads NAGVMQNPRHLVRRRGQEARLRCSPMKGHSHVYWYRQLPEEGLKFMVYLQKENIIDESGMPKERFSAEFPKEGPSILRIQQVVRGDSAAYFCASSRRTGSDGYTFGSGTRLTVV.